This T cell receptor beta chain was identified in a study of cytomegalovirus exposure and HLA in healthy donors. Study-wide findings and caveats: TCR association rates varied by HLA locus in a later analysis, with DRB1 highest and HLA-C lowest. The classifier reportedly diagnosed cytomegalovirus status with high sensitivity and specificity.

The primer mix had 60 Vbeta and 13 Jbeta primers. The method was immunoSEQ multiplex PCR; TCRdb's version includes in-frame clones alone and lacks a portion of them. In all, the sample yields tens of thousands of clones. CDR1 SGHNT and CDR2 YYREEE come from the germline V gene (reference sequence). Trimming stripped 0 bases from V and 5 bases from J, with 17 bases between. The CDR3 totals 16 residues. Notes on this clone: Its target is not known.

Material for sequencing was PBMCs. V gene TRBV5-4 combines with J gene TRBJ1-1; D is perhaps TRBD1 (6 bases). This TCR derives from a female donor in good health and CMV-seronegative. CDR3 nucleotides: TGTGCCAGCAGCTTGGGTTCAAGGGGGGGTTGGACTGAAGCTTTCTTT. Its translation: CASSLGSRGGWTEAFF.